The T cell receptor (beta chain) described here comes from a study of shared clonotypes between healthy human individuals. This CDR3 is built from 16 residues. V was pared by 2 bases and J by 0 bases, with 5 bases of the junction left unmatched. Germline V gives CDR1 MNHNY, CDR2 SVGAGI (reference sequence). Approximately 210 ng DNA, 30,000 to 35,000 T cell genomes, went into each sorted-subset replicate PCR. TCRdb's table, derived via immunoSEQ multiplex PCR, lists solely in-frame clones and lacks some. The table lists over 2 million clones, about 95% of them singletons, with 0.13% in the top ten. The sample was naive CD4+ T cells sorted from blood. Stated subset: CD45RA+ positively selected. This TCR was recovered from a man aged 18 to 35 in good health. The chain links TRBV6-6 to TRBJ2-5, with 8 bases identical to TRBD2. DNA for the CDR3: TGTGCCAGCAGTTACGACACTAGCGGCCACCAAGAGACCCAGTACTTC. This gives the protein CASSYDTSGHQETQYF.